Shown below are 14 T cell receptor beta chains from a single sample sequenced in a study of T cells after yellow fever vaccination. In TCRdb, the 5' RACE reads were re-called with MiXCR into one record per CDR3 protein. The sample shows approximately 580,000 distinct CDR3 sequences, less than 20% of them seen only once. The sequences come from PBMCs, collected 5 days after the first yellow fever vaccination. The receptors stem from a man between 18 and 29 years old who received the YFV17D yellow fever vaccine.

CDR3 DNA: TGTGCCAGCAGCCGGACGGGACAGGGGACCACCGGGGAGCTGTTTTTT. Its translation is CASSRTGQGTTGELFF. The V gene is TRBV3-1, the J gene TRBJ2-2, with TRBD1 matching 10 bases. CDR1 and CDR2 (germline): LGHDT, YNNKEL (reference sequence). The CDR3 length is 16 residues. Trimming cost V 4 bases and J 4 bases; bases outside gene matches: 6.

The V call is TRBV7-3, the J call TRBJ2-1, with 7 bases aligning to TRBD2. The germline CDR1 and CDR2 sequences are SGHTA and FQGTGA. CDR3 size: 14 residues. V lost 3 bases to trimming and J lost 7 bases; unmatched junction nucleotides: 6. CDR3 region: CASSLGGFGNEQFF. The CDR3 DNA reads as TGTGCCAGCAGCTTGGGGGGGTTCGGGAATGAGCAGTTCTTC.

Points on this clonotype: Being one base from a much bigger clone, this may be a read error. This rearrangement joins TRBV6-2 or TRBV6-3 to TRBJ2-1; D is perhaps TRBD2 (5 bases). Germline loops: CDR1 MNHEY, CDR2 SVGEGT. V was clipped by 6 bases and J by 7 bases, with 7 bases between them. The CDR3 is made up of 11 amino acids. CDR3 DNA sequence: TGTGCCAGCAGGTCGGGGAATGAGCAGTTCTTC. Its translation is CASRSGNEQFF.

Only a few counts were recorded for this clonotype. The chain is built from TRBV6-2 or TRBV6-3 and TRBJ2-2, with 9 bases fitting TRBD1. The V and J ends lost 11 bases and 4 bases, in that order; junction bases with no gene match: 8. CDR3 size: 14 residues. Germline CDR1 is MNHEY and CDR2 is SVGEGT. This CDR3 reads CAGRTGETTGELFF. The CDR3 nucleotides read TGTGCCGGTCGGACAGGGGAAACCACCGGGGAGCTGTTTTTT.

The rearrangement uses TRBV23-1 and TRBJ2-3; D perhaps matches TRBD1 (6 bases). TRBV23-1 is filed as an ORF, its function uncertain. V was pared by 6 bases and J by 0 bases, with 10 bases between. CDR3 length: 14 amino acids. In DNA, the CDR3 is TGCGCCAGCAGGGACAGTCCTAGCACAGATACGCAGTATTTT. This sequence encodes CASRDSPSTDTQYF.

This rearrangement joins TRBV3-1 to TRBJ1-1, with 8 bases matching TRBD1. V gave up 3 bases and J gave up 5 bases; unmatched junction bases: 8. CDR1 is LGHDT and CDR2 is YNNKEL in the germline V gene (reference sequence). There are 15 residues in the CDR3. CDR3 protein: CASSHPGGVRTEAFF. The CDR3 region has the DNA TGTGCCAGCAGCCATCCAGGGGGCGTAAGGACTGAAGCTTTCTTT. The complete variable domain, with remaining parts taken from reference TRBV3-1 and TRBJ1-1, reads DTAVSQTPKYLVTQMGNDKSIKCEQNLGHDTMYWYKQDSKKFLKIMFSYNNKELIINETVPNRFSPKSPDKAHLNLHINSLELGDSAVYFCASSHPGGVRTEAFFGQGTRLTVV.

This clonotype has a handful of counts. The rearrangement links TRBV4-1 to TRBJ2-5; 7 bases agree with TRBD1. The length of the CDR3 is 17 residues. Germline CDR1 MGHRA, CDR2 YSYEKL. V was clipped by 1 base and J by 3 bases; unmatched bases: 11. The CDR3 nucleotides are TGCGCCAGCAGCCAAGGGGGTATGAGACAGGGTAAAGAGACCCAGTACTTC. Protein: CASSQGGMRQGKETQYF.

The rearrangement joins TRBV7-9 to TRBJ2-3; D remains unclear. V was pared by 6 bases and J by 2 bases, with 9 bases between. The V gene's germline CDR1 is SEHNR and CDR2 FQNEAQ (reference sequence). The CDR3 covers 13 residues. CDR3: CASRRPITDTQYF. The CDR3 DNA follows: TGTGCCAGCAGGCGGCCTATCACAGATACGCAGTATTTT.

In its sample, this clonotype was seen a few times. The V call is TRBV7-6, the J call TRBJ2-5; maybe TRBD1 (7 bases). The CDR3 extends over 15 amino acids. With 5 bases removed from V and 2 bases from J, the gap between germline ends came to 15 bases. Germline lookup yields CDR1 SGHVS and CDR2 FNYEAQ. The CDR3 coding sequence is TGTGCCAGCAGCACCGAACAGGGGACTCAAGAGACCCAGTACTTC. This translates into CASSTEQGTQETQYF.

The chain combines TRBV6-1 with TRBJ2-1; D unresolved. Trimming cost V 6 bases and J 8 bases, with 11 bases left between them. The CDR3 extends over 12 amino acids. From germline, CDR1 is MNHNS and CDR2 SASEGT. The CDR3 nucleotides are TGTGCCAGCAGATCGGGTGTATATGAGCAGTTCTTC. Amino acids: CASRSGVYEQFF.

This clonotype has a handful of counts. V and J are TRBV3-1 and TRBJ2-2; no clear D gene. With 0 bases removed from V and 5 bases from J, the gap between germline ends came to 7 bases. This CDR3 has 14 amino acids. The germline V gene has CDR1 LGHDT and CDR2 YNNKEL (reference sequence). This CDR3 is CASSQEWATGELFF. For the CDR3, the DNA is TGTGCCAGCAGCCAAGAATGGGCTACCGGGGAGCTGTTTTTT.

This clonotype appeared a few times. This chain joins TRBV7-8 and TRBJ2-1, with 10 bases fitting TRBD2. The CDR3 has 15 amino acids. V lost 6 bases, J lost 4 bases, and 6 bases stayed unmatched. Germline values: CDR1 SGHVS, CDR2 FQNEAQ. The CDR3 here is CASRPAGGLYNEQFF. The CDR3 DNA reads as TGTGCCAGCAGACCAGCGGGGGGGTTGTACAATGAGCAGTTCTTC.

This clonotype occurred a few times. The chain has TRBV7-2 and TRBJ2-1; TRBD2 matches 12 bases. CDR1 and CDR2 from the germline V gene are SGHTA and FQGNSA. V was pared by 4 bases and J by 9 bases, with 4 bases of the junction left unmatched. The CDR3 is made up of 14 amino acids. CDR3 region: CASSSGLAGTEQFF. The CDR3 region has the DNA TGTGCCAGCAGCTCGGGACTAGCGGGCACTGAGCAGTTCTTC.

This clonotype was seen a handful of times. CDR3 loop: CASSLMVDRSDLHTEAFF. CDR3 nucleotide sequence: TGCGCCAGCAGCCTGATGGTGGACAGGTCGGACCTCCACACTGAAGCTTTCTTT. The chain uses TRBV5-1 and TRBJ1-1, with 7 bases identical to TRBD1. The length of the CDR3 is 18 residues. CDR1 and CDR2 from the germline V gene are SGHRS and YFSETQ. J gave up 3 bases and V 4 bases, and 18 bases lay outside the gene matches.